This TCR beta chain was observed in a study of OX40 agonist ivuxolimab in advanced cancers. Describing the broader study: Ivuxolimab was an agonistic, fully human IgG2 monoclonal antibody directed against OX40 (CD134), a costimulatory receptor. Intravenous ivuxolimab was administered to patients every 2 weeks at six dose levels: 0.01, 0.1, 0.3, 1.5, 3 and 10 mg/kg. Among the roughly 50 dose-escalation patients, approximately 20 had hepatocellular carcinoma, around 15 melanoma, 9 renal cell carcinoma and 9 head and neck cancer. A male proportion of nearly 85% and a mean age of 60 years, ranging from about 20 to 80, were recorded for the dose-escalation cohort. Prior anti-PD-1, anti-PD-L1 or anti-CTLA-4 therapy was permitted, and 40% of dose-escalation patients had received checkpoint inhibitors. Partial responses were achieved by three dose-escalation patients, of whom one had hepatocellular carcinoma and two had cutaneous melanoma. The purpose of peripheral TCRbeta sequencing was to test whether ivuxolimab changed TCR sequence diversity and led to clonal T-cell expansion. The paper covers the monotherapy dose-escalation part of the phase I ivuxolimab trial, which included N ≈ 50 patients. Study-wide conclusions, independent of this receptor: Low levels of normalized T-cell clonal expansion were also seen in some patients who did not respond. Clonal expansion of both CD4+ and CD8+ blood T cells was observed from baseline to week 6 at doses 0.1 to 3.0 mg/kg. In the 0.1-3.0 mg/kg groups, partial responders had among the lowest normalized peripheral clonal expansion, particularly in CD8+ T cells. After ivuxolimab, more expanded clones were found on average in CD8+ T cells than in CD4+ T cells. Antigen specificity was not determined for the clonally expanded peripheral T cells.

The CDR3 numbers 14 residues from cysteine through phenylalanine. Of the read, only the CDR3 DNA is kept; its 42 bases are in frame from base 1. V and J are truncated by 5 bases and 1 base respectively, leaving an intervening sequence of 11 bases. As encoded in the germline V gene, CDR1 is SGHAT while CDR2 is FQNNGV. Patients with autoimmune disease history or receiving systemic immunosuppression were excluded from the trial. Peripheral blood for TCR sequencing was drawn from every dose cohort at baseline, at cycle 4 day 1 and at cycle 7 day 1. Samples came from an open-label, multicenter, first-in-human phase I dose-escalation trial of ivuxolimab. The trial enrolled adults with locally advanced or metastatic head and neck squamous cell, hepatocellular, melanoma or renal cell carcinoma. Before TCR sequencing, CD4+ and CD8+ T cells were separately sorted from peripheral blood. Regarding this clone: Its antigen is not yet known. No much larger clone is present one base from it, and per-base qualities are unavailable.

To sequence the TCRbeta CDR3 region, genomic DNA was isolated from the sorted cells. The immunoSEQ Assay was used to sequence the TCRbeta CDR3 regions. This is the immuneACCESS table as TCRdb keeps it, with only in-frame sequences that have V and J called. A part of the clones is gone; compared with another copy, unresolved V genes explain less than half, and the rest is unexplained. Present in this sample are some 130,000 clones, about 92% of which were seen just once. The ten most abundant clones make up 1% of the sample. This sequence was found in an adult with an advanced solid tumor such as melanoma, head and neck, liver or kidney cancer. The sequencing used CD4+ or CD8+ T cells sorted from blood, collected in a trial of the OX40 agonist ivuxolimab. The V gene is TRBV11-2 and the J gene is TRBJ1-1, with no D gene named confidently. For the CDR3, the sequence is CASSRSKGNTEAFF. The bases are TGTGCCAGCAGCCGGAGCAAGGGGAACACTGAAGCTTTCTTT.